This is a list of T cell receptor beta chains from one sample in a study of regulatory T cells in long-lasting Graves disease. TCRdb fed the multiplex PCR reads into MiXCR, producing one record per CDR3 protein. There are approximately 400,000 distinct CDR3 sequences in the sample; around 21% occur only once, and about 20% lies in the top ten. Sequenced here: peripheral blood mononuclear cells (PBMCs), sampled when the disease was refractory, from a patient treated with antithyroid drugs. The receptors here all came from a female donor with Graves disease. The CDR3 runs from the conserved cysteine through the conserved F or W. Each record gives: CDR3 length, clone size, D gene, V gene, J gene, CDR3 DNA, CDR3 protein. The D gene is left open where the match is weak. Only part of the rows carry a size: once, few, many, or a class if the clone is expanded.

14,.,TRBD1,TRBV29-1,TRBJ1-2,TGCAGCGTGCAAATCCTTGACAGGGACTATGGCTACACCTTC,CSVQILDRDYGYTF
13,many,.,TRBV6-1,TRBJ2-7,TGTGCCAGCAGCCTCTGGACTTCCTACGAGCAGTACTTC,CASSLWTSYEQYF
14,few,.,TRBV20-1,TRBJ2-7,TGCAGTGCTAGAGATGGCGTAACAGGCAACGAGCAGTACTTC,CSARDGVTGNEQYF
14,.,.,TRBV2,TRBJ2-2,TGTGCCAGCCAATTCAAGGGGGGAACCGGGGAGCTGTTTTTT,CASQFKGGTGELFF
13,.,.,TRBV24-1,TRBJ2-7,TGTGCCACCAGTGAAACAGGGAGAAACGAGCAGTACTTC,CATSETGRNEQYF
11,many,.,TRBV6-1,TRBJ2-7,TGTGCCAGCGGCAGGGTCCACGAGCAGTACTTC,CASGRVHEQYF
14,many,TRBD1,TRBV28,TRBJ1-2,TGTGCCAGCAGTTTCCAGGGGGACATCTATGGCTACACCTTC,CASSFQGDIYGYTF
15,few,.,TRBV12-3/TRBV12-4,TRBJ1-5,TGTGCCAGCAGCTTGGGGCCCCCCAGCAATCAGCCCCAGCATTTT,CASSLGPPSNQPQHF
14,many,TRBD1,TRBV28,TRBJ1-4,TGTGCCAGCAGGCAGGGGGGGAAAAATGAAAAACTGTTTTTT,CASRQGGKNEKLFF
14,few,TRBD2,TRBV5-1,TRBJ2-5,TGCGCCAGCAGCCTCCATCTTAGCGGGGAGACCCAGTACTTC,CASSLHLSGETQYF
12,many,.,TRBV2,TRBJ1-4,TGTGCCAGCAGACAGAATAATGAAAAACTGTTTTTT,CASRQNNEKLFF
15,many,TRBD1,TRBV6-1,TRBJ2-7,TGTGCCAGCAGTCGGCCGGGACAGGGGGCCTACGAGCAGTACTTC,CASSRPGQGAYEQYF
18,few,TRBD2,TRBV5-1,TRBJ2-2,TGCGCCAGCAGCTTGAATGCGGGACGGGAGGTGAACACCGGGGAGCTGTTTTTT,CASSLNAGREVNTGELFF
14,many,TRBD1,TRBV2,TRBJ1-1,TGTGCCAGCAGCGGACAGGGGGCTGGCACTGAAGCTTTCTTT,CASSGQGAGTEAFF
15,.,TRBD1,TRBV19,TRBJ2-2,TGTGCCAGTAAGGTCGGGGACAGTGTGACCGGGGAGCTGTTTTTT,CASKVGDSVTGELFF
15,.,.,TRBV2,TRBJ2-1,TGTGCCAGTGCCAAAGTCGGCGGCTCCTACAATGAGCAGTTCTTC,CASAKVGGSYNEQFF
17,many,TRBD1,TRBV2,TRBJ1-1,TGTGCCAGCAGCCCCTATCTGGACAGGGTCCTCCCGGTGGGAGCTTTCTTT,CASSPYLDRVLPVGAFF
16,few,.,TRBV6-1,TRBJ1-5,TGTGCCAGTAGTATGCAAGGACCTAAATCCAATCAGCCCCAGCATTTT,CASSMQGPKSNQPQHF
13,many,.,TRBV12-3/TRBV12-4,TRBJ1-2,TGTGCCAGCAGTTTATCCGCCTTCTATGGCTACACCTTC,CASSLSAFYGYTF
13,many,TRBD1,TRBV5-1,TRBJ1-1,TGCGCCAGCAGCTCTGGGACAGGCACTGAAGCTTTCTTT,CASSSGTGTEAFF
15,many,.,TRBV7-9,TRBJ2-7,TGTGCCAGCAGCTTAGAGGGGCGGAACCCCTACGAGCAGTACTTC,CASSLEGRNPYEQYF
15,many,TRBD1,TRBV7-2,TRBJ2-7,TGTGCCAGCAGCTCCAGGACAGGGGGTGGGGACGAGCAGTACTTC,CASSSRTGGGDEQYF
15,few,.,TRBV19,TRBJ1-4,TGTGCCAGTAGTGCCTCTGGGGCGCGGGGTGAAAAACTGTTTTTT,CASSASGARGEKLFF
15,many,.,TRBV28,TRBJ2-4,TGTGCCAGCAGTTATCAGCGAGCGACCAAAAACATTCAGTACTTC,CASSYQRATKNIQYF
15,many,.,TRBV28,TRBJ1-1,TGTGCCAGCAGAAGGGACATTCACTCGAACACTGAAGCTTTCTTT,CASRRDIHSNTEAFF
17,many,TRBD2,TRBV28,TRBJ2-5,TGTGCCAGCAGTTCGGTACGAGCGGGAGGAACAGGAGAGACCCAGTACTTC,CASSSVRAGGTGETQYF
16,.,.,TRBV7-3,TRBJ2-6,TGTGCCAGCAGCTCCTGGGGGGAAACTGGGGCCAACGTCCTGACTTTC,CASSSWGETGANVLTF
14,few,.,TRBV29-1,TRBJ2-7,TGCAGCGTTGGGGGGTTGGGGGGCGTTTACGAGCAGTACTTC,CSVGGLGGVYEQYF
16,many,.,TRBV20-1,TRBJ2-5,TGCAGTGCTAGGTCAATTACCGGCACAGCTCAAGAGACCCAGTACTTC,CSARSITGTAQETQYF
14,.,TRBD2,TRBV20-1,TRBJ2-7,TGCAGTGCTAGAGAACTAGCGGACTCCTACGAGCAGTACTTC,CSARELADSYEQYF